This T cell receptor beta chain was observed in a study of T cell repertoires in ileal Crohn's disease. Whole-study context: At surgery, around 36% of patients smoked, with median disease duration 7.9 years. Postoperative therapy was given to about half: some eleven thiopurines, around 18 anti-TNF agents.

The CDR3 has 15 residues. The germline V gene has CDR1 SGHNT and CDR2 YYREEE (reference sequence). V dropped 4 bases and J dropped 4; count of bases not matched to a gene: 10. About 500 nanograms of biopsy DNA per sample underwent TCRB immunosequencing. The assay was immunoSEQ multiplex PCR, and TCRdb's table has in-frame clones only and misses some. In the table there are tens of thousands of clones, roughly 75% of which are singletons. V and J are TRBV5-4 and TRBJ1-2; 7 positions match TRBD1. The sequencing sample was made of ileal tissue. This sequence originates from an adult with Crohn's disease. CDR3 residues: CASSVRDSLSYGYTF. Here the CDR3 DNA reads TGTGCCAGCAGCGTAAGGGACAGCTTATCCTATGGCTACACCTTC.